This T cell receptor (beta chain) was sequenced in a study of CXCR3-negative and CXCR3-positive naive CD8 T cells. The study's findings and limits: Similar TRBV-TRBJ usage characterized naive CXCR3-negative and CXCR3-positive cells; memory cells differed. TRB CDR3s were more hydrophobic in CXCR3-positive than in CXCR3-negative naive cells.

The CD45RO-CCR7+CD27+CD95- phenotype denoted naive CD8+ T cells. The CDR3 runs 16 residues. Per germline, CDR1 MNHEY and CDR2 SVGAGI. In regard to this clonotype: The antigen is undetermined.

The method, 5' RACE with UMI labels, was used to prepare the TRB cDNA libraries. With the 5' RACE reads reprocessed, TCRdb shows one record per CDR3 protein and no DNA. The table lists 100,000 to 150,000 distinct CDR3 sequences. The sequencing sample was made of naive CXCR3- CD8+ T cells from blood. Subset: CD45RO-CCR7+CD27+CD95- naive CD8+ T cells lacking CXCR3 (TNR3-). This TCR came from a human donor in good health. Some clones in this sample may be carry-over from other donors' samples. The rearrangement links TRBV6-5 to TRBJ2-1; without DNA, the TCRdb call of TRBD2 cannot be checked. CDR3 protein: CASSKLAGGPQGEQFF.